The T cell receptor (beta chain) under discussion was sequenced for a study of T cell responses to AZD1222 COVID-19 vaccine (dated by TCRdb to about 2021). For the wider study: AZD1222 recipients whose second dose came at about 4 weeks and those whose second dose came at about 12 weeks were combined into one group, since spike-specific TCR depth and breadth did not differ between the two schedules. A total of about 250 trial participants underwent TCR sequencing, of whom roughly 210 had received two doses of AZD1222 and 26 had received two doses of the MenACWY control vaccine. Trial participants were enrolled by age into 18-55, 56-69 and 70-plus year subgroups, with roughly 150, 30 and 60 TCR-sequenced participants respectively.

There are 16 amino acids in the CDR3, from cysteine to phenylalanine inclusive. Only the CDR3 region is kept as DNA, spanning 48 bases read in frame from base 1. V is shortened by 1 base, J by 3 bases, and the region joining them spans 16 bases. The germline V gene (reference sequence) yields LNHDA for CDR1 and SQIVND for CDR2. The CDR3 regions of human TCRbeta chains were analyzed by immunosequencing. As for the original processing: Repertoire TCRs were checked for matches against a reference library of SARS-CoV-2-specific TCRs that had been generated using the MIRA antigen-specificity platform. Breadth meant the fraction of unique TCRs that were SARS-CoV-2-associated, whereas depth meant the fraction of total T cells that were SARS-CoV-2-associated. Using the MIRA data, each spike-specific TCR was mapped to the spike region that the TCR reacts to and placed in a CD4 or CD8 class. Log10-transformed breadth and depth values were compared by one-way ANOVA with Sidak's multiple comparisons tests. This is the immuneACCESS table as TCRdb keeps it, with only in-frame sequences that have V and J called. A part of the clones is gone; compared with another copy, unresolved V genes explain less than half, and the rest is unexplained. The V and J calls and clone size come from that table; D and trimming were worked out from the DNA. For this sample there are about 100,000 clones; roughly 90% appear just once. Together, the top ten hold approximately 15% of the sample.

This clone was counted between two and nine times. No cognate antigen has been identified for it. There are no base qualities to consult, and no much larger clone falls within one base. The meaning of the sample's time point label: baseline before first vaccination. Vaccinee samples came from UK trials COV001 and COV002, including a single-blind randomized controlled phase 2/3 trial of AZD1222 (ChAdOx1 nCoV-19) in healthy adults. For TCRbeta chain sequencing, PBMC samples from trial participants were taken at day 0 and at day 28 after the second dose. The investigation overall reported the following: CD4 TCRs associated with the vaccine covered the entire spike protein, and the dominant responses were in regions 160-218 and 743-854. Nearly half of unique spike-specific TCRs reportedly recognized epitopes outside regions mutated in the B.1.351 and B.1.1.7 variants. Participants were mostly white British, with more females than males. The authors suggested clonal diversity may have been underestimated. In the small 56-69-year group, the increase in depth fell short of significance, most likely because of low power. Spike-specific TCR breadth and depth rose significantly after two AZD1222 doses compared with day 0 and with MenACWY recipients. Conclusions about previously exposed vaccinees were limited because only six AZD1222 recipients were SARS-CoV-2 seropositive at baseline. Because no samples from the day 14 peak response were available, repertoires could be characterized only after the peak T cell response.

This receptor chain uses TRBV19 and TRBJ2-7; the D region possibly corresponds to TRBD2 (5 bases align). Here the sequenced sample was peripheral blood, taken on day 0 of AZD1222 vaccination. The source of this sequence is an adult in good health. The DNA reads as follows: TGTGCCAGTAGTATAGTTGTGCAGGAGGTGAGCTACGAGCAGTACTTC. It codes for CASSIVVQEVSYEQYF. Joined to the reference TRBV19 and TRBJ2-7 proteins, this CDR3 gives the full variable domain: DGGITQSPKYLFRKEGQNVTLSCEQNLNHDAMYWYRQDPGQGLRLIYYSQIVNDFQKGDIAEGYSVSREKKESFPLTVTSAQKNPTAFYLCASSIVVQEVSYEQYFGPGTRLTVT.